The 26 T cell receptor beta chains reported below all come from one sample, sequenced in a study of blood T cell repertoires in COVID-19. TCRdb's copy holds only in-frame clones and misses some; the assay was immunoSEQ multiplex PCR. This sample has approximately 240,000 clones, with just over 90% found just once. What was sequenced was PBMCs or T cells enriched from blood (not recorded which). These receptors all stem from a young woman who had recovered from COVID-19.

The rearrangement links TRBV3-1 (or the pseudogene TRBV3-2) to TRBJ1-4, with D possibly TRBD1 on 5 matching bases. The germline V gene has CDR1 LGHDT and CDR2 YNNKEL (reference sequence). V shed 2 bases and J shed 8 bases, with 18 bases lying between them. This CDR3 region has 16 residues. Here the CDR3 DNA reads TGTGCCAGCAGCCAAAGGCGGGACCGAGGCAGCGAAAAACTGTTTTTT. This sequence encodes CASSQRRDRGSEKLFF.

V usage is TRBV20-1 and J usage is TRBJ2-1; no reliable D call. The CDR3 has 11 amino acids. CDR1 is DFQATT and CDR2 is SNEGSKA in the germline V gene (reference sequence). Trimming cost V 0 bases and J 9 bases, with 6 bases left between them. This chain's CDR3 is CSARDSVEQFF. CDR3 DNA sequence: TGCAGTGCTAGAGATTCAGTTGAGCAGTTCTTC.

The chain joins TRBV5-6 to TRBJ2-5; maybe TRBD2 (6 bases). Per the germline V gene, CDR1 is SGHDT and CDR2 is YYEEEE. The CDR3 runs to 15 residues. V gave up 0 bases and J gave up 3 bases, with 12 bases separating them. The CDR3, as DNA: TGTGCCAGCAGCTTGGTCTTGGGGGAGGAAGAGACCCAGTACTTC. Its protein is CASSLVLGEEETQYF.

This clone was observed once. This chain connects TRBV11-2 to TRBJ1-2; unclear D gene. The CDR3 sequence is 13 residues long. Trimming stripped 2 bases from V and 3 bases from J, with 7 bases between. From germline, CDR1 is SGHAT and CDR2 FQNNGV. The CDR3 protein is CASSLKGDYGYTF. CDR3 sequence (DNA): TGTGCCAGCAGCTTAAAAGGAGACTATGGCTACACCTTC. Together with reference TRBV11-2 and TRBJ1-2, the CDR3 gives the full variable domain: EAGVAQSPRYKIIEKRQSVAFWCNPISGHATLYWYQQILGQGPKLLIQFQNNGVVDDSQLPKDRFSAERLKGVDSTLKIQPAKLEDSAVYLCASSLKGDYGYTFGSGTRLTVV.

The genes are TRBV19 and TRBJ2-6, with unresolved D. Germline V CDR1 and CDR2: LNHDA, SQIVND (reference sequence). Trimming took off 1 base at V and 0 bases at J, with 4 bases between the two ends. This CDR3 has 15 residues. The CDR3 bases are TGTGCCAGTAGTATAGGGAGCTCTGGGGCCAACGTCCTGACTTTC. Amino acid sequence: CASSIGSSGANVLTF.

This clone was seen a single time. The chain employs TRBV10-3 and TRBJ2-7; D is perhaps TRBD1 (5 bases). CDR3 length: 16 residues. Looked up from germline, CDR1 is ENHRY and CDR2 is SYGVKD. V lost 0 bases to trimming and J lost 5 bases, with 17 bases between them. This chain's CDR3 is CAISESKAGWGNEQYF. The CDR3 nucleotides are TGTGCCATCAGTGAGTCAAAAGCAGGGTGGGGCAACGAGCAGTACTTC.

The V call is TRBV7-3, the J call TRBJ2-1, with TRBD2 identical over 7 bases. CDR3 length equals 15 residues. J lost 8 bases, V lost 2 bases, and 9 bases had no gene match. In germline, CDR1 is SGHTA, CDR2 FQGTGA. CDR3: CASSLLGGSSHEQFF. CDR3 sequence (DNA): TGTGCCAGCAGCTTATTGGGCGGGAGCTCTCATGAGCAGTTCTTC.

The chain links TRBV28 to TRBJ2-7; the D gene is possibly TRBD2 (5 bases). The germline CDR1 and CDR2 sequences are MDHEN and SYDVKM. The CDR3 is 14 residues long. Trimming left V 5 bases short and J 3 bases short, with 14 bases between. The CDR3 DNA follows: TGTGCCAGCAGTAGCCCCGGACGGGACTACGAGCAGTACTTC. Protein sequence: CASSSPGRDYEQYF.

The genes are TRBV15 and TRBJ1-5; a weak D match, TRBD1 (6 bases). The CDR3 spans 15 residues. V lost 5 bases and J lost 0, with 11 bases in between. Germline V CDR1 and CDR2: LNHNV, YYDKDF (reference sequence). The CDR3 region has the DNA TGTGCCACCAGCGCTCCGGGACATAGCAATCAGCCCCAGCATTTT. It yields the protein CATSAPGHSNQPQHF. Full variable domain (rest looked up from reference TRBV15 and TRBJ1-5): DAMVIQNPRYQVTQFGKPVTLSCSQTLNHNVMYWYQQKSSQAPKLLFHYYDKDFNNEADTPDNFQSRRPNTSFCFLDIRSPGLGDTAMYLCATSAPGHSNQPQHFGDGTRLSIL.

This clone was seen a few times. The genes are TRBV6-5 and TRBJ2-7; perhaps TRBD1 as D (6 bases). This CDR3 has 11 residues. Germline CDR1 is MNHEY and CDR2 is SVGAGI. Trimming removed 6 bases at V and 3 bases at J, with 6 bases between. The CDR3 coding sequence is TGTGCCAGCAGGGGACACTACGAGCAGTACTTC. Translation gives CASRGHYEQYF.

The rearrangement uses TRBV18 and TRBJ1-3; TRBD1 might be the D (5 bases). Trimming stripped 3 bases from V and 2 bases from J, with 11 bases between. Germline V gene data show CDR1 as KGHSH and CDR2 as LQKENI. This CDR3 spans 15 amino acids. CDR3: CASSPLAGAGNTIYF. The CDR3 bases are TGTGCCAGCTCACCTCTCGCGGGGGCTGGAAACACCATATATTTT.

The chain is built from TRBV9 and TRBJ1-2, with D unclear. CDR1 is SGDLS and CDR2 is YYNGEE in the germline V gene. V lost 0 bases to trimming and J lost 5 bases, with 20 bases between them. The CDR3 runs to 17 residues. CDR3 amino acids: CASSVGGTSMPEYGYTF. CDR3 coding DNA: TGTGCCAGCAGCGTAGGAGGAACAAGCATGCCAGAATATGGCTACACCTTC.

The chain has TRBV24-1 and TRBJ1-1; D gene ambiguous. The CDR3 totals 14 residues. The germline gives CDR1 KGHDR, CDR2 SFDVKD. V lost 0 bases to trimming and J lost 5 bases, with 9 bases between them. This chain's CDR3 is CATSDLRGWTEAFF. The DNA for the CDR3 is TGTGCCACCAGTGATTTGCGAGGCTGGACTGAAGCTTTCTTT.

CDR3 sequence: CASSLGTGVSGELFF. In DNA, the CDR3 is TGTGCCAGCAGCCTCGGGACAGGGGTCTCCGGGGAGCTGTTTTTT. The chain is built from TRBV11-3 and TRBJ2-2; 10 bases align to TRBD1. Germline CDR1 reads SGHNT; CDR2 reads YENEEA. This CDR3 has 15 residues. V lost 5 bases and J lost 6; bases outside the gene matches: 6.

CDR3 DNA sequence: TGTGCCAGCAGATCGGCAGGGGGCTCTGGAAACACCATATATTTT. Protein sequence: CASRSAGGSGNTIYF. The chain links TRBV6-5 to TRBJ1-3; 7 bases fit TRBD1. V shed 6 bases and J 0 bases; nucleotides not matched to a gene: 5. CDR1 is MNHEY and CDR2 is SVGAGI in the germline V gene. This CDR3 spans 15 amino acids.

The gene calls are TRBV5-4 and TRBJ2-2; 8 bases are shared with TRBD1. This CDR3 is built from 16 residues. The V and J ends lost 1 base and 5 bases, in that order; junction bases with no gene match: 7. The germline V gene has CDR1 SGHNT and CDR2 YYREEE (reference sequence). The CDR3 nucleotides are TGTGCCAGCAGCTTGAGGACAGGGATATCGACCGGGGAGCTGTTTTTT. Translating gives CASSLRTGISTGELFF.

This chain links TRBV27 with TRBJ2-7, with 12 bases aligning to TRBD1. The junction had 3 bases not matched to a gene; V was cut back by 8 bases and J by 4 bases. The CDR3 consists of 13 residues. The germline V gene has CDR1 MNHEY and CDR2 SMNVEV (reference sequence). CDR3 nucleotide sequence: TGTGCCAGCTCGGGACAGGGGGCTTACGAGCAGTACTTC. Amino acids: CASSGQGAYEQYF.

The chain carries TRBV27 and TRBJ2-5, with D possibly TRBD1 on 6 matching bases. CDR1 is MNHEY, CDR2 SMNVEV, per germline (reference sequence). CDR3 length: 14 amino acids. V was cut by 3 bases and J by 4 bases, with 12 bases left in between. CDR3 nucleotides: TGTGCCAGCAGTTTGGGCAGGGGTCGAGAGACCCAGTACTTC. It codes for CASSLGRGRETQYF.

J is TRBJ2-5 and V is TRBV27; 10 bases agree with TRBD1. The CDR3 consists of 19 residues. J was trimmed by 1 base and V by 3 bases; bases with no gene match: 14. The germline CDR1 and CDR2 sequences are MNHEY and SMNVEV (reference sequence). The DNA for the CDR3 is TGTGCCAGCAGTTTCTACCGCGACAGGGGGCAACAATCCCAAGAGACCCAGTACTTC. Protein product: CASSFYRDRGQQSQETQYF.

The chain employs TRBV11-2 and TRBJ2-2; 13 bases are shared with TRBD2. The CDR3 spans 17 residues. Germline values: CDR1 SGHAT, CDR2 FQNNGV. J was trimmed by 0 bases and V by 4 bases; bases with no gene match: 2. The chain's CDR3 is CASSSGLAGANTGELFF. DNA for the CDR3: TGTGCCAGCAGCTCTGGACTAGCGGGGGCGAACACCGGGGAGCTGTTTTTT.

The chain has TRBV5-6 and TRBJ1-5, with D perhaps matching TRBD1 (5 bases). There are 17 residues in the CDR3. Trimming removed 4 bases at V and 0 bases at J, with 17 bases between. Germline CDR1 SGHDT, CDR2 YYEEEE. CDR3: CASSLLGGDYSNQPQHF. In nucleotides, the CDR3 is TGTGCCAGCAGCCTCCTTGGCGGGGACTATAGCAATCAGCCCCAGCATTTT.

This chain links TRBV5-1 with TRBJ1-2; TRBD1 matches 9 bases. V shed 2 bases and J 5 bases; nucleotides not matched to a gene: 7. There are 15 residues in the CDR3. Germline V gene sequence: CDR1 SGHRS, CDR2 YFSETQ. The CDR3 DNA sequence: TGCGCCAGCAGCTTTCCCGGGACAGGGAAGTATGGCTACACCTTC. It codes for CASSFPGTGKYGYTF.

The rearrangement links TRBV20-1 to TRBJ2-1, with 13 bases fitting TRBD2. This CDR3 spans 14 amino acids. In germline, CDR1 is DFQATT, CDR2 SNEGSKA (reference sequence). With V trimmed by 6 bases and J by 10 bases, 9 bases remained unmatched. The CDR3 is CSASGTSGMGEQFF. In nucleotides, the CDR3 is TGCAGTGCCAGTGGGACTAGCGGGATGGGGGAGCAGTTCTTC.

This chain connects TRBV28 to TRBJ1-2; possibly TRBD1 for D (5 bases). From germline, CDR1 is MDHEN and CDR2 SYDVKM. This CDR3 is 20 amino acids long. V gave up 7 bases and J gave up 9 bases, with 39 bases separating them. CDR3 sequence reads: CASTGVGQPYEFNIFGRYTF. The CDR3 DNA follows: TGTGCCAGCACGGGTGTGGGGCAGCCATATGAGTTTAACATATTTGGCCGCTACACCTTC.

The rearrangement joins TRBV19 to TRBJ1-5, with TRBD1 as a possible D gene (5 bases). The CDR3 sequence is 15 residues long. V was trimmed by 4 bases and J by 9 bases, leaving 19 bases between them. Germline V gene lookup returns CDR1 LNHDA and CDR2 SQIVND (reference sequence). In DNA, the CDR3 is TGTGCCAGTAGTACATCCGATTGGGGGGAAAGGCCCCAGCATTTT. Encoded protein: CASSTSDWGERPQHF.

J is TRBJ2-7 and V is TRBV5-1, with 7 bases lining up with TRBD1. J gave up 0 bases and V 7 bases, and 10 bases lay outside the gene matches. In germline, CDR1 is SGHRS, CDR2 YFSETQ. The CDR3 consists of 15 residues. CDR3 nucleotide sequence: TGCGCCAGCGCCAAATGGACAGGACCCTCCTACGAGCAGTACTTC. Protein sequence: CASAKWTGPSYEQYF.